This TCR beta chain was sequenced for a study of CD8+ T cells in alopecia areata. cDNA serving as the sequencing template came from extracted, reverse transcribed RNA. Profiling relied on immunoSEQ multiplex PCR, and the TCRdb table lists in-frame clones only, not all of them. The repertoire holds 100,000 to 150,000 clones, around 45% seen once, with about 10% in the top ten. This clone showed up just a few times. The source is a human donor with alopecia areata. Sequencing was performed on NKG2D-low CD8+ T cells sorted from blood.

CDR3 loop: CASSSRQVQETQYF. The CDR3, as DNA: TGTGCCAGCAGCTCCAGACAGGTTCAAGAGACCCAGTACTTC. The gene calls are TRBV7-9 and TRBJ2-5; D possibly corresponds to TRBD1 (6 bases). Germline V gene lookup returns CDR1 SEHNR and CDR2 FQNEAQ (reference sequence). V lost 4 bases, J lost 2 bases, and 11 bases lay in between. The length of the CDR3 is 14 residues.